This entry describes one T cell receptor (beta chain). The target of this receptor is not known. Base qualities are not recorded, but no much larger clone differs from it by a single base. This specimen comes from a study of CD4 T cells in relation to SARS-CoV-2 and coronaviruses (dated by TCRdb to the early 2020s). Background for the entire study: In the ViraFEST assay, PBMCs were cultured with antigen for 9 to 10 days, after which TCR beta CDR3s were sequenced to identify clonal expansions specific to the antigen. A different, Illumina-based TCR-beta assay was used to sequence expansion assays from other donors in the study. Using patient-derived lymphoblastoid cell lines, the shared crossreactive spike epitopes were mapped to their HLA restriction. The Adaptive Biotechnologies TCR-sequencing kit was used for samples from a few pre-COVID donors and for the naive versus memory experiments, whereas the other data were Illumina-based. An HIV-1 Nef peptide pool or a no-peptide culture served as the negative reference condition. At the level of individual TCR clonotypes, the study evaluated whether memory CD4+ T cells crossreact between the spike proteins of SARS-CoV-2 and those of common cold coronaviruses.

Including cysteine and phenylalanine, the CDR3 has 14 amino acids. Only the CDR3 DNA stays, 42 bases, in frame from base 1. The CDR1 and CDR2 encoded by the germline V gene are MRHNA and SNTAGT. For this chain, trimming is 2 bases at the V end and 2 bases at the J end, and the number of junction bases without a gene match is 1. Library creation used the immunoSEQ multiplex PCR assay. For the original study's pipeline: During preprocessing, nonproductive sequences were removed, as were CDR3s that did not start with C, did not end with F or W, or were shorter than 7 amino acids. The MANAFEST web app was used to call antigen-specific clonotypes on the basis of expansion compared with the reference and with other culture wells. To be counted as positive, a clone had to show significant expansion compared with the reference culture, at an FDR below 0.05, in 2 of 3 replicate wells. To be called positive, a clone also had to show significant expansion compared with every other tandem well and an odds ratio greater than 5. After three terminal residues were trimmed from each end, CDR3 homology was quantified as pairwise Levenshtein distance using the stringdist R package. TCRdb holds this immuneACCESS table with in-frame rearrangements only. Some clones are missing; in checked studies, unresolved V genes explain under half, and the rest has no known cause. V and J calls and clone size are as listed in that table; D and trimming were resolved from the DNA. The sample table contains some 27,000 clones; only one count was recorded for about 79% of them. Roughly a quarter of the sample comes from the top ten.

CD4+ T cells from unexposed donors were collected before the COVID-19 pandemic (2011-2018). After less than eleven days of culture, CD4+ T cells were isolated with the EasySep CD4+ T cell isolation kit. As far as cell numbers permitted, CD4+ T cells from unexposed donors were tested for reactivity against SARS-CoV-2 S and N as well as four spike pools from common cold coronaviruses. Each well received 1.5 million to 2.5 million PBMCs, cultured in IMDM supplemented with approximately 5% human AB serum and 9.5 to 10 IU/ml IL-2. Half of the culture medium was replaced with fresh IL-2-containing medium on days 3 and 7. In general, triplicate replicate wells were used for every peptide culture condition. Leukapheresis product for the unexposed donors was bought commercially. PBMCs were isolated from leukapheresis product or whole blood by Ficoll-Paque PLUS gradient centrifugation. PBMCs were either used fresh in the expansion assay or cryopreserved at -140 degrees C. The QIAamp Micro DNA Kit was used to extract genomic DNA from the CD4+ T cells.

Findings and caveats that apply to the study as a whole: The study was limited by small numbers of patients and tested TCRs. In roughly 60% of donors, memory CD4+ clonotypes turned up that crossrecognized SARS-CoV-2 and at least one common cold coronavirus spike. No donor contributed both pre-pandemic and post-infection samples, which limited tracing the source of pre-existing responses. Since the crossreactivity analysis centred on spike protein, crossreactivity against other viral proteins was not assessed. Significantly weaker SARS-CoV-2-driven expansion was shown by crossreactive clones than by monoreactive clones, consistent with antigenic imprinting.

This sequence uses TRBV6-4 and TRBJ2-3; 7 bases in the middle match TRBD1. The TCR originated in a human donor in good health. Sequenced material: CD4+ T cells from PBMCs, cultured in vitro. The sequence in DNA is TGTGCCAGCAGTGACCAGGGGGACACAGATACGCAGTATTTT. It is translated as CASSDQGDTDTQYF.